This T cell receptor beta chain was observed in a study of T cell responses to AZD1222 COVID-19 vaccine. V lost 7 bases, J lost 3 bases, and 3 bases lay in between. Per germline, CDR1 MNHEY and CDR2 SVGAGI. CDR3 size: 10 residues. Produced via immunoSEQ multiplex PCR; TCRdb's table is partial and in-frame only. The data contain under 150,000 clones, 90% to 95% of them singletons. Only one count was recorded for this clone. As yet, its antigen is unknown. Study findings and constraints: Vaccine-related CD4 TCRs covered spike, predominating at 160-218 and 743-854. Repertoires were obtained only post-peak T cell response.

The source of this sequence is an adult in good health. The chain employs TRBV6-5 and TRBJ1-1; D not certain. The sample in question was peripheral blood, obtained on day 0 of AZD1222 vaccination. The DNA of the CDR3 is TGTGCCAGCATCTACACTGAAGCTTTCTTT. Amino acids: CASIYTEAFF.